These 8 T cell receptor beta chains came from one sample sequenced in a study of shared clonotypes between healthy human individuals. This table comes from immunoSEQ multiplex PCR, and its TCRdb copy is limited to in-frame clones, with some not included. The table lists around 2.3 million clones, under 97% of them singletons. Sequencing used naive CD4+ T cells sorted from blood. Subset: CD45RA+ positively selected. Source of these receptors: a man between 18 and 35 years old in good health.

The rearrangement joins TRBV6-6 to TRBJ2-5, with D maybe TRBD2 (6 bases). Trimming left V 6 bases short and J 1 base short, with 9 bases between. Per the germline V gene, CDR1 is MNHNY and CDR2 is SVGAGI (reference sequence). The CDR3 spans 13 residues. This chain's CDR3 is CASRERAQETQYF. CDR3 DNA: TGTGCCAGCAGAGAGCGGGCCCAAGAGACCCAGTACTTC.

The V call is TRBV6-4, the J call TRBJ2-7; TRBD1 is a possible D gene (6 bases). Per germline, CDR1 MRHNA and CDR2 SNTAGT. Trimming shortened V by 4 bases and J by 2 bases, and 15 bases separated the two germline ends. CDR3 size: 15 residues. CDR3 loop: CASSVGQGPPYEQYF. The DNA of the CDR3 is TGTGCCAGCAGTGTAGGGCAGGGGCCTCCCTACGAGCAGTACTTC.

V is TRBV2 and J is TRBJ1-3, with D perhaps matching TRBD1 (5 bases). The CDR3 sequence is 12 residues long. Germline V lookup: CDR1 SNHLY, CDR2 FYNNEI. Trimming left V 7 bases short and J 3 bases short, with 7 bases between. The CDR3 nucleotides are TGTGCCAGCACAGGGATTGGAAACACCATATATTTT. Encoded protein: CASTGIGNTIYF.

The chain recombines TRBV19 with TRBJ1-6; TRBD1 might be the D (5 bases). Germline loops: CDR1 LNHDA, CDR2 SQIVND (reference sequence). This CDR3 is 12 amino acids long. V was clipped by 6 bases and J by 11 bases, with 11 bases between them. DNA of the CDR3: TGTGCCAGTAGCAGGGAGCTAGCACCCCTCCACTTT. It translates to CASSRELAPLHF.

This clone has only a few counts. The chain combines TRBV19 with TRBJ1-2; D unresolved. The V gene's germline CDR1 is LNHDA and CDR2 SQIVND (reference sequence). V was trimmed by 6 bases and J by 4 bases, leaving 15 bases between them. This CDR3 comprises 14 residues. CDR3: CASRDGGKSYGYTF. The CDR3 DNA is TGTGCCAGTAGGGACGGAGGAAAAAGCTATGGCTACACCTTC. The full variable domain, with the rest looked up from reference TRBV19 and TRBJ1-2, is DGGITQSPKYLFRKEGQNVTLSCEQNLNHDAMYWYRQDPGQGLRLIYYSQIVNDFQKGDIAEGYSVSREKKESFPLTVTSAQKNPTAFYLCASRDGGKSYGYTFGSGTRLTVV.

The rearrangement links TRBV30 to TRBJ2-5; 11 nucleotides align to TRBD1. This CDR3 has 17 amino acids. The germline gives CDR1 GTSNPN, CDR2 SVGIG (reference sequence). V dropped 1 base and J dropped 0; count of bases not matched to a gene: 7. This chain's CDR3 is CAWSGTGGKGYQETQYF. CDR3 coding DNA: TGTGCCTGGAGTGGGACAGGGGGCAAGGGGTACCAAGAGACCCAGTACTTC.

The rearrangement uses TRBV13 and TRBJ2-5; D is ambiguous. This CDR3 comprises 15 residues. Germline CDR1 reads PRHDT; CDR2 reads FYEKMQ (reference sequence). V shed 0 bases and J shed 2 bases, with 10 bases lying between them. Written as DNA, the CDR3 is TGTGCCAGCAGCTTAGGCGTGACGACGCAAGAGACCCAGTACTTC. Protein product: CASSLGVTTQETQYF.

This clone was counted a few times. The same CDR3 also results from other DNA sequences found in this sample. The chain couples TRBV2 to TRBJ2-2; D uncertain. The V end lost 1 base, the J end lost 6 bases, and 3 bases lay between the germline ends. The germline V gene has CDR1 SNHLY and CDR2 FYNNEI. This CDR3 comprises 12 residues. The CDR3 coding sequence is TGTGCCAGCAGTGAAGGGGCCGGGGAGCTGTTTTTT. Translated: CASSEGAGELFF.